Below, 29 T cell receptor beta chains from the same sample are listed, as sequenced in a study of blood T cell repertoires in COVID-19. Some clones are missing from TCRdb's copy, which holds only in-frame ones; the method was immunoSEQ multiplex PCR. The sample includes tens of thousands of clones, 86% of them seen just once. Sample: peripheral blood. The receptors shown here come from a human donor in a cohort sampled during active COVID-19.

CDR3 sequence: CASSVRLNTGELFF. In DNA, the CDR3 is TGTGCCAGCAGCGTGCGATTGAACACCGGGGAGCTGTTTTTT. The chain is built from TRBV11-2 and TRBJ2-2; no reliable D call. The CDR3 consists of 14 residues. Germline lookup yields CDR1 SGHAT and CDR2 FQNNGV. Trimming shortened V by 5 bases and J by 1 base, and 8 bases separated the two germline ends.

V and J are TRBV2 and TRBJ2-2, with TRBD1 matching over 8 bases. V gave up 7 bases and J gave up 5 bases; unmatched junction bases: 9. From germline, CDR1 is SNHLY and CDR2 FYNNEI. The CDR3 sequence is 15 residues long. The CDR3 spells CASNRETGATGELFF. The CDR3 coding sequence is TGTGCCAGCAATAGGGAGACAGGGGCAACCGGGGAGCTGTTTTTT. The full variable domain, its missing parts supplied by reference TRBV2 and TRBJ2-2, is EPEVTQTPSHQVTQMGQEVILRCVPISNHLYFYWYRQILGQKVEFLVSFYNNEISEKSEIFDDQFSVERPDGSNFTLKIRSTKLEDSAMYFCASNRETGATGELFFGEGSRLTVL.

The chain uses TRBV28 and TRBJ1-6, with a possible D match to TRBD1 (5 bases). The CDR3 has 15 residues. The V and J ends lost 3 bases and 7 bases respectively, with 13 bases between them. Germline CDR1 and CDR2: MDHEN and SYDVKM. CDR3 coding DNA: TGTGCCAGCAGTTTGCGCGGGACGGAGAATTCACCCCTCCACTTT. This sequence encodes CASSLRGTENSPLHF.

In its sample, this clone was seen a few times. This same CDR3 is encoded by further DNA sequences in the sample. The chain recombines TRBV19 with TRBJ2-7; no firm D call. There are 13 residues in the CDR3. V lost 0 bases, J lost 2 bases, and 5 bases lay in between. Per the germline V gene, CDR1 is LNHDA and CDR2 is SQIVND (reference sequence). The CDR3 loop is CASSIDLTYEQYF. The CDR3 bases are TGTGCCAGTAGTATAGATCTAACCTACGAGCAGTACTTC.

The rearrangement links TRBV14 to TRBJ1-1; 7 bases line up with TRBD1. Germline V CDR1 and CDR2: SGHDN, FVKESK. V shed 6 bases and J 3 bases; nucleotides not matched to a gene: 4. CDR3 size: 13 residues. The CDR3 DNA reads as TGTGCCAGCAGGCAGGGGGGCCACACTGAAGCTTTCTTT. As protein: CASRQGGHTEAFF.

The J gene is TRBJ1-1, the V gene TRBV12-3 or TRBV12-4; no reliable D call. Trimming stripped 2 bases from V and 1 base from J, with 5 bases between. The CDR3 length is 13 residues. The CDR3 coding sequence is TGTGCCAGCAGTTTAACAGAGAACACTGAAGCTTTCTTT. Protein product: CASSLTENTEAFF.

The chain is built from TRBV29-1 and TRBJ2-5; possibly TRBD2 for D (6 bases). Germline CDR1 SQVTM, CDR2 ANQGSEA. The CDR3 runs 15 residues. V was cut by 0 bases and J by 5 bases, with 16 bases left in between. CDR3 coding DNA: TGCAGCGTTGAAGAAGGCTCACTAGCTGGGGAGACCCAGTACTTC. Protein product: CSVEEGSLAGETQYF.

In regard to this clone: Within the sample, other DNA sequences also encode this same CDR3. This chain connects TRBV9 to TRBJ2-1, with TRBD2 matching over 7 bases. V was clipped by 3 bases and J by 0 bases; unmatched bases: 3. The CDR3 consists of 15 residues. Germline CDR1 SGDLS, CDR2 YYNGEE. The DNA for the CDR3 is TGTGCCAGCAGCGCTAGCGGAATCTCCTACAATGAGCAGTTCTTC. Protein: CASSASGISYNEQFF.

V gene TRBV6-2 or TRBV6-3 combines with J gene TRBJ1-1; D is unresolved. The CDR3 contains 16 residues. V was pared by 0 bases and J by 4 bases, with 15 bases between. Per germline, CDR1 MNHEY and CDR2 SVGEGT. CDR3: CASSYSPGEDGTEAFF. Written as DNA, the CDR3 is TGTGCCAGCAGTTACTCCCCCGGGGAGGATGGCACTGAAGCTTTCTTT.

The chain combines TRBV6-5 with TRBJ1-3; unclear D gene. Trimming pared 10 bases from V and 0 bases from J, leaving 16 bases between. CDR3 length equals 15 residues. From germline, CDR1 is MNHEY and CDR2 SVGAGI. As DNA, the CDR3 is TGTGCCACCGGCGGCAGCTTCAGCTCTGGAAACACCATATATTTT. Encoded protein: CATGGSFSSGNTIYF.

V gene TRBV7-3 combines with J gene TRBJ1-1; D remains unclear. The V end was cut by 5 bases, the J end by 5 bases, with 12 bases between. The germline V gene encodes CDR1 SGHTA and CDR2 FQGTGA. This CDR3 region has 13 residues. The CDR3 nucleotides are TGTGCCAGCAGCCGCGCGCGGGGAACTGAAGCTTTCTTT. It specifies CASSRARGTEAFF.

This clone was seen a few times. V usage is TRBV4-1 and J usage is TRBJ2-2; the D is unclear. The germline CDR1 and CDR2 sequences are MGHRA and YSYEKL. Trimming removed 1 base from V and 5 bases from J, with 14 bases in between. The CDR3 extends over 16 amino acids. The DNA for the CDR3 is TGCGCCAGCAGCCAAGTGGTCATTTCAGGTACCGGGGAGCTGTTTTTT. It translates to CASSQVVISGTGELFF.

The V gene is TRBV18, the J gene TRBJ2-2; 7 nucleotides align to TRBD1. The CDR3 contains 16 residues. V dropped 2 bases and J dropped 0; count of bases not matched to a gene: 3. Germline lookup yields CDR1 KGHSH and CDR2 LQKENI. CDR3 loop: CASSPNQGANTGELFF. The CDR3 nucleotides read TGTGCCAGCTCACCAAATCAGGGGGCGAACACCGGGGAGCTGTTTTTT. The variable domain in full, with the rest retrieved from reference TRBV18 and TRBJ2-2, is NAGVMQNPRHLVRRRGQEARLRCSPMKGHSHVYWYRQLPEEGLKFMVYLQKENIIDESGMPKERFSAEFPKEGPSILRIQQVVRGDSAAYFCASSPNQGANTGELFFGEGSRLTVL.

The V and J genes are TRBV3-1 (or the pseudogene TRBV3-2) and TRBJ1-2; 12 bases fit TRBD1. V lost 2 bases, J lost 4 bases, and 14 bases stayed unmatched. The CDR3 consists of 19 residues. Germline CDR1 and CDR2: LGHDT and YNNKEL (reference sequence). This CDR3 is CASSQRLGTGGNSLYGYTF. CDR3 in DNA: TGTGCCAGCAGCCAAAGATTAGGGACAGGGGGCAATTCCCTCTATGGCTACACCTTC.

The chain has TRBV3-1 (or the pseudogene TRBV3-2) and TRBJ2-7; 10 nucleotides match TRBD2. Looked up from germline, CDR1 is LGHDT and CDR2 is YNNKEL (reference sequence). The V gene end was trimmed by 0 bases and the J gene end by 4 bases; junction bases not matched to a gene: 6. This CDR3 has 16 residues. CDR3 coding DNA: TGTGCCAGCAGCCAAGATTTGGCTAGCGGGAGTTACGAGCAGTACTTC. It encodes CASSQDLASGSYEQYF.

The genes are TRBV28 and TRBJ2-2; 13 nucleotides match TRBD2. Trimming removed 6 bases from V and 7 bases from J; junction bases left unmatched: 8. From germline, CDR1 is MDHEN and CDR2 SYDVKM. There are 16 residues in the CDR3. CDR3 loop: CASSYQTSGGNGELFF. Here the CDR3 DNA reads TGTGCCAGCAGCTATCAGACTAGCGGGGGGAACGGGGAGCTGTTTTTT.

The genes are TRBV2 and TRBJ2-5, with a tentative D call TRBD2 (7 bases). The CDR3 spans 15 residues. The V gene lost 0 bases and the J gene lost 5 bases, with 13 bases spanning the gap. Germline V gives CDR1 SNHLY, CDR2 FYNNEI. The CDR3, as DNA: TGTGCCAGCAGTGAAGCGGGGGGGCGCCGGGAGACCCAGTACTTC. This gives the protein CASSEAGGRRETQYF.

This clone was found a few times. The CDR3 here is CASSLGLAVGYQETQYF. CDR3 nucleotide sequence: TGCGCCAGCAGCTTGGGACTAGCGGTCGGCTACCAAGAGACCCAGTACTTC. V usage is TRBV5-1 and J usage is TRBJ2-5, with TRBD2 matching 9 bases. Trimming cost V 0 bases and J 0 bases; bases outside gene matches: 6. Germline V gene data show CDR1 as SGHRS and CDR2 as YFSETQ. The length of the CDR3 is 17 residues.

This chain uses TRBV7-4 with TRBJ1-3; tentative D call: TRBD1 (6 bases). CDR3 length equals 17 residues. CDR1 and CDR2 (germline): SGHVT, SQSDAQ. The V and J ends lost 0 bases and 3 bases respectively, with 15 bases between them. CDR3 sequence (DNA): TGTGCCAGCAGCTTAGCCCGGGCAGGGGCGGTTGGAAACACCATATATTTT. This translates into CASSLARAGAVGNTIYF. Combining the CDR3 with reference TRBV7-4 and TRBJ1-3 gives the whole variable domain GAGVSQSPRYKVAKRGRDVALRCDSISGHVTLYWYRQTLGQGSEVLTYSQSDAQRDKSGRPSGRFSAERPERSVSTLKIQRTEQGDSAVYLCASSLARAGAVGNTIYFGEGSWLTVV.

Only one count was recorded for this clone. The J gene is TRBJ1-1, the V gene TRBV29-1; 7 nucleotides match TRBD1. This CDR3 contains 13 residues. Unmatched junction bases numbered 10, after V lost 7 bases and J lost 5 bases. Per the germline V gene, CDR1 is SQVTM and CDR2 is ANQGSEA. CDR3 DNA sequence: TGCAGCGGGGCAGGGGGTGATGGTACTGAAGCTTTCTTT. Protein: CSGAGGDGTEAFF.

This clone was recorded a few times. This sequence joins TRBV27 and TRBJ1-5, with 8 bases aligning to TRBD1. Trimming took 6 bases from V and 7 from J; bases not matched to a gene: 11. The germline CDR1 and CDR2 sequences are MNHEY and SMNVEV (reference sequence). The CDR3 is made up of 15 amino acids. The CDR3 region has the DNA TGTGCCAGCAGGTCCGGACAGGGCTGGTGGCAGCCCCAGCATTTT. It translates to CASRSGQGWWQPQHF.

The J gene is TRBJ2-5, the V gene TRBV28, with TRBD2 matching over 14 bases. Per the germline V gene, CDR1 is MDHEN and CDR2 is SYDVKM. This CDR3 region has 18 residues. J was trimmed by 4 bases and V by 5 bases; bases with no gene match: 12. The CDR3 here is CASSRPGTSGSRRETQYF. The CDR3 DNA reads TGTGCCAGCAGTCGACCAGGGACTAGCGGGAGTAGACGAGAGACCCAGTACTTC.

The rearrangement uses TRBV6-2 or TRBV6-3 and TRBJ2-7, with 14 positions matching TRBD2. CDR3 length: 21 residues. Germline V gene lookup returns CDR1 MNHEY and CDR2 SVGEGT. J lost 5 bases, V lost 0 bases, and 18 bases had no gene match. The CDR3 sequence is CASSYSTKGRGTSGSVDEQYF. The CDR3 region has the DNA TGTGCCAGCAGTTACTCGACAAAGGGGCGGGGGACTAGCGGGAGTGTCGACGAGCAGTACTTC.

Within the sample, this clone is medium-sized. The gene calls are TRBV28 and TRBJ1-4; D may be TRBD1 (5 bases). V was shortened by 6 bases and J by 0 bases, with 17 bases between the two germline ends. Germline V gives CDR1 MDHEN, CDR2 SYDVKM. The CDR3 loop spans 17 amino acids. Written as DNA, the CDR3 is TGTGCCAGCAGCTCCTCCGTCGGGGGGGCAACTAATGAAAAACTGTTTTTT. It translates to CASSSSVGGATNEKLFF.

This chain uses TRBV7-9 with TRBJ2-3, with D maybe TRBD2 (6 bases). The CDR3 extends over 13 amino acids. Germline V gene data show CDR1 as SEHNR and CDR2 as FQNEAQ (reference sequence). Trimming shortened V by 6 bases and J by 2 bases, and 9 bases separated the two germline ends. The CDR3 protein is CASSRDFTDTQYF. In DNA, the CDR3 is TGTGCCAGCAGTCGGGACTTCACAGATACGCAGTATTTT. Supplemented by reference TRBV7-9 and TRBJ2-3, the full variable domain reads DTGVSQNPRHKITKRGQNVTFRCDPISEHNRLYWYRQTLGQGPEFLTYFQNEAQLEKSRLLSDRFSAERPKGSFSTLEIQRTEQGDSAMYLCASSRDFTDTQYFGPGTRLTVL.

This chain links TRBV4-2 with TRBJ2-2, with 11 positions matching TRBD1. J gave up 6 bases and V 4 bases, and 4 bases lay outside the gene matches. The germline V gene encodes CDR1 LGHNA and CDR2 YNFKEQ. The length of the CDR3 is 15 residues. The DNA of the CDR3 is TGTGCCAGCAGCCCGCCGGGACAGGGGGCCGGGGAGCTGTTTTTT. This codes for CASSPPGQGAGELFF.

The chain has TRBV18 and TRBJ2-5; no firm D call. The germline V gene encodes CDR1 KGHSH and CDR2 LQKENI. The CDR3 spans 14 residues. With 1 base removed from V and 5 bases from J, the gap between germline ends came to 11 bases. CDR3 DNA sequence: TGTGCCAGCTCACCACGTGACTCCGGGGAGACCCAGTACTTC. Protein product: CASSPRDSGETQYF.

This rearrangement joins TRBV27 to TRBJ1-6, with TRBD1 identical over 7 bases. V gave up 5 bases and J gave up 11 bases; unmatched junction bases: 9. CDR1 MNHEY and CDR2 SMNVEV come from the germline V gene (reference sequence). The CDR3 is 14 residues long. CDR3 protein: CASSIRQGRPPLHF. The DNA of the CDR3 is TGTGCCAGCAGTATTAGACAGGGACGTCCACCCCTCCACTTT.

The chain carries TRBV7-8 and TRBJ2-7; D unclear. The V and J ends lost 0 bases and 3 bases respectively, with 12 bases between them. The CDR3 is 15 residues long. Germline V gene lookup returns CDR1 SGHVS and CDR2 FQNEAQ. The CDR3 is CASSLADTIFYEQYF. Here the CDR3 DNA reads TGTGCCAGCAGCTTAGCCGATACTATCTTCTACGAGCAGTACTTC.